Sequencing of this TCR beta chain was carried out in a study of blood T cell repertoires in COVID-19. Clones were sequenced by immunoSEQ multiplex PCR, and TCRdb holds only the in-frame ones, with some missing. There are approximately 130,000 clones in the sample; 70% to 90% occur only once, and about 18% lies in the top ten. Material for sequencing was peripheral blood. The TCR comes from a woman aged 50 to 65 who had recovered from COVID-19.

The CDR3 sequence: CASSLIGLSGEQFF. CDR3 coding DNA: TGTGCCAGCAGCTTAATTGGTCTGTCAGGTGAGCAGTTCTTC. The chain uses TRBV11-2 and TRBJ2-1; D is unclear. CDR1 and CDR2 from the germline V gene are SGHAT and FQNNGV. Trimming took 2 bases from V and 9 from J, leaving 14 bases between them. This CDR3 region has 14 residues.